This TCR beta chain appears in the sequencing data of a study of vaccination effects on CD4 cells after COVID-19. To note about this clone: Its antigen remains unidentified.

The protocol was immunoSEQ multiplex PCR, while the TCRdb copy is restricted to in-frame clones and leaves out a portion. The sample lists 71,000 or so clones, approximately 79% seen once, with approximately 3.8% in the top ten. Before any sequencing was done, the ViraFEST assay used viral peptide pools to expand antigen-specific CD4+ T cells. It was after approximately 10 days of culture that CD4+ T cells were isolated. Nucleocapsid antibody tests were negative, and the vaccine recipients had no prior SARS-CoV-2 infection. Peptides at around 10 ug/ml and IL-2 at roughly 9.3 IU/ml were added to more than 1.5 million PBMC per well. The CDR3 has 15 amino acids. The germline CDR1 and CDR2 sequences are SGDLS and YYNGEE. Trimming removed 0 bases from V and 0 bases from J, with 9 bases in between.

This TCR derives from a human donor who received a COVID-19 vaccine. This chain uses TRBV9 with TRBJ1-2; tentative D call: TRBD1 (5 bases). This specimen consisted of CD4+ T cells from PBMCs cultured with HCoV-OC43 spike peptides, obtained before COVID-19 vaccination. Subset specified: HCoV-OC43 spike overlapping peptide pool stimulation. The CDR3 sequence: CASSVGGRSNYGYTF. The CDR3 DNA sequence: TGTGCCAGCAGCGTAGGGGGCAGATCTAACTATGGCTACACCTTC.